This T cell receptor (beta chain) was captured in a study of cytomegalovirus exposure and HLA in healthy donors. General study results and limits: A classifier reportedly called cytomegalovirus status with high sensitivity and specificity. Most TCRs appeared rarely, but some public TCRs recurred in many donors. The listing of about 150 TCR beta chains classed them as cytomegalovirus-associated.

Clones were read by immunoSEQ multiplex PCR, and TCRdb kept only the in-frame ones, dropping some. The table has tens of thousands of clones, 94% seen once. Points on this clone: Its antigen is as yet unknown.

Trimming cost V 7 bases and J 2 bases, with 12 bases left between them. This CDR3 region has 13 residues. The germline CDR1 and CDR2 sequences are SNHLY and FYNNEI. The chain combines TRBV2 with TRBJ2-7; D unresolved. Specimen: PBMCs. This TCR was recovered from a woman aged 18-29 years in good health and CMV-seronegative. CDR3 sequence (DNA): TGTGCCAGCAACCGCAGTCCGCCCTACGAGCAGTACTTC. Its translation is CASNRSPPYEQYF. The full variable domain, in which reference TRBV2 and TRBJ2-7 provide the parts outside the CDR3, is EPEVTQTPSHQVTQMGQEVILRCVPISNHLYFYWYRQILGQKVEFLVSFYNNEISEKSEIFDDQFSVERPDGSNFTLKIRSTKLEDSAMYFCASNRSPPYEQYFGPGTRLTVT.